These 20 T cell receptor beta chains were sequenced from one sample in a study of regulatory T cells in long-lasting Graves disease. HTBI primers from iRepertoire and Arm-PCR of CDR3 regions yielded the TCR beta libraries. TCRdb reanalysed the multiplex PCR reads using MiXCR and keeps one entry per CDR3 protein. The sample lists 430,000 or so distinct CDR3 sequences; around 23% were seen once. The time point was: persistent/refractory GD, antithyroid drugs over 5 years with positive TRAb. The TCR library was prepared using RNA isolated from PBMCs. The specimen was peripheral blood mononuclear cells (PBMCs), collected when the disease was refractory, from a patient treated with antithyroid drugs. Receptor source: a female donor with Graves disease.

This chain connects TRBV27 to TRBJ2-7; 7 nucleotides line up with TRBD1. V trimming: 6 bases; J trimming: 6 bases; junction bases outside the gene matches: 2. Germline CDR1 reads MNHEY; CDR2 reads SMNVEV (reference sequence). This CDR3 contains 11 residues. CDR3 amino acids: CASRGQVEQYF. DNA for the CDR3: TGTGCCAGCAGAGGACAGGTCGAGCAGTACTTC.

A remark on this clonotype: Here the CDR3 omits its conserved ending phenylalanine or tryptophan, so a read error is the likely source. V usage is TRBV12-3 or TRBV12-4 and J usage is TRBJ1-2; D possibly corresponds to TRBD1 (6 bases). This CDR3 is built from 14 residues. V was shortened by 7 bases and J by 4 bases, with 16 bases between the two germline ends. The CDR3 is CASTPGQLTYGYTL. CDR3 in DNA: TGTGCCAGCACTCCAGGACAGCTGACCTATGGCTACACCCTC.

Concerning this clonotype itself: Being one base from a much bigger clone, this may be a read error. The chain uses TRBV11-2 and TRBJ1-2, with D maybe TRBD1 (6 bases). This CDR3 comprises 16 residues. Germline V CDR1 and CDR2: SGHAT, FQNNGV. CDR3 sequence: CAGSPRSDSPSYGYTF. The CDR3 DNA follows: TGTGCCGGCAGCCCCCGATCGGACAGCCCCAGCTATGGCTACACCTTC.

Comments on this clonotype: This may come from a read error, since a much larger clone is one base off. The chain carries TRBV30 and TRBJ1-2; D gene unclear. The V gene's germline CDR1 is GTSNPN and CDR2 SVGIG (reference sequence). V was trimmed by 2 bases and J by 6 bases, leaving 13 bases between them. The CDR3 length is 13 residues. Here the CDR3 DNA reads TGTGCCTGGAGTCCCAGCTACGGCGATGGCTACACCTTC. Protein sequence: CAWSPSYGDGYTF.

This clonotype has more than one count but fewer than ten. This chain joins TRBV6-2 or TRBV6-3 and TRBJ2-3, with a tentative D call TRBD2 (6 bases). This CDR3 spans 12 amino acids. Germline V gives CDR1 MNHEY, CDR2 SVGEGT. Trimming took off 8 bases at V and 6 bases at J, with 12 bases between the two ends. Written as DNA, the CDR3 is TGTGCCAGCTCTTACCGGGAGGATACGCAGTATTTT. As protein: CASSYREDTQYF.

In its sample, this clonotype was seen many times. The V call is TRBV19, the J call TRBJ1-5, with a weak D call TRBD1 (5 bases). V was pared by 4 bases and J by 6 bases, with 19 bases between. CDR3 length: 16 residues. Germline V gene lookup returns CDR1 LNHDA and CDR2 SQIVND (reference sequence). CDR3 nucleotide sequence: TGTGCCAGTAGTACGGACACGAACTATTTTGGTCAGCCCCAGCATTTT. Its translation is CASSTDTNYFGQPQHF.

This clonotype was seen many times. The chain employs TRBV11-3 and TRBJ2-2; D is unclear. The CDR3 is 15 amino acids. The germline gives CDR1 SGHNT, CDR2 YENEEA. The V and J ends lost 3 bases and 0 bases respectively, with 8 bases between them. The CDR3 here is CASSFGGTNTGELFF. The CDR3 bases are TGTGCCAGCAGCTTCGGCGGAACGAACACCGGGGAGCTGTTTTTT.

This clonotype was seen many times. The gene calls are TRBV28 and TRBJ2-2; 10 nucleotides align to TRBD2. Per the germline V gene, CDR1 is MDHEN and CDR2 is SYDVKM. The V gene end was trimmed by 5 bases and the J gene end by 8 bases; junction bases not matched to a gene: 11. This CDR3 has 16 residues. CDR3 sequence reads: CASSPIGLAGAGELFF. CDR3 DNA sequence: TGTGCCAGCAGTCCGATTGGGCTAGCGGGAGCTGGGGAGCTGTTTTTT.

This clonotype was detected a few times. V gene TRBV20-1 combines with J gene TRBJ2-7, with D uncertain. CDR3 size: 12 residues. CDR1 is DFQATT and CDR2 is SNEGSKA in the germline V gene (reference sequence). Trimming cost V 0 bases and J 6 bases, with 9 bases left between them. CDR3 region: CSAREVVFEQYF. The CDR3 bases are TGCAGTGCTAGAGAAGTGGTGTTCGAGCAGTACTTC.

This clonotype was counted ten times or more. This sequence joins TRBV28 and TRBJ1-1, with D possibly TRBD1 on 5 matching bases. Trimming took off 5 bases at V and 0 bases at J, with 13 bases between the two ends. The CDR3 is 15 residues long. Germline lookup yields CDR1 MDHEN and CDR2 SYDVKM. The CDR3 here is CASSPRQLMNTEAFF. CDR3 sequence (DNA): TGTGCCAGCAGTCCGAGACAGCTAATGAACACTGAAGCTTTCTTT.

This clonotype has at least ten counts. The chain is built from TRBV12-3 or TRBV12-4 and TRBJ2-7, with 7 positions matching TRBD2. This CDR3 is 15 amino acids long. Unmatched junction bases numbered 10, after V lost 4 bases and J lost 4 bases. CDR3 region: CASSSLWRETYEQYF. The CDR3 DNA sequence: TGTGCCAGCAGTTCTCTCTGGCGGGAGACGTACGAGCAGTACTTC.

About this clonotype: Given a much more abundant clone one base away, this may be a read error. The V gene is TRBV10-2, the J gene TRBJ2-7; 9 nucleotides match TRBD2. V trimming: 7 bases; J trimming: 1 base; junction bases outside the gene matches: 5. The CDR3 consists of 14 residues. The germline CDR1 and CDR2 sequences are WSHSY and SAAADI. The CDR3 bases are TGCGCCAGCATAAGGACTAGCGCATCCTACGAGCAGTACTTC. Translation gives CASIRTSASYEQYF.

Regarding this clonotype: Without the conserved terminal phenylalanine or tryptophan, this CDR3 likely stems from a read error. CDR3 residues: CTSSGQGLDGYTL. The CDR3 region has the DNA TGCACCAGCAGCGGACAGGGTCTGGATGGCTACACCCTC. This chain connects TRBV4-1 to TRBJ1-2, with 8 bases aligning to TRBD1. CDR3 length equals 13 residues. Per the germline V gene, CDR1 is MGHRA and CDR2 is YSYEKL.

This clonotype has more than one count but fewer than ten. The rearrangement joins TRBV7-2 to TRBJ2-5; 10 bases agree with TRBD2. With 3 bases clipped from V and 3 bases from J, the junction kept 1 base outside the gene matches. Germline-derived CDR1 and CDR2 are SGHTA and FQGNSA. This CDR3 has 14 residues. CDR3 sequence (DNA): TGTGCCAGCAGCTTCGGGACTAGCGAAGAGACCCAGTACTTC. Amino acid sequence: CASSFGTSEETQYF.

The V and J genes are TRBV12-3 or TRBV12-4 and TRBJ1-1, with a tentative D call TRBD1 (5 bases). V was cut by 9 bases and J by 1 base, with 15 bases left in between. The CDR3 is made up of 14 amino acids. The CDR3 DNA reads TGTGCCAGTTGGGACCTCCCGGAGAACACTGAAGCTTTCTTT. Its protein product is CASWDLPENTEAFF.

J is TRBJ1-2 and V is TRBV30; D unresolved. Per the germline V gene, CDR1 is GTSNPN and CDR2 is SVGIG (reference sequence). Trimming took off 1 base at V and 3 bases at J, with 15 bases between the two ends. CDR3 length equals 15 residues. This chain's CDR3 is CAWSAQLRRDYGYTF. The DNA for the CDR3 is TGTGCCTGGAGTGCCCAGCTCCGGAGAGACTATGGCTACACCTTC.

As for this clonotype: At one end, the junction sequence differs from germline, possibly due to a read error. The chain joins TRBV11-1 to TRBJ2-5, with D hard to call. There are 14 residues in the CDR3. Germline V gene lookup returns CDR1 SGHAT and CDR2 FQDESV (reference sequence). The CDR3 sequence is CASSLGVGQETQYF. The DNA for the CDR3 is TGCGCCAGCAGCTTGGGTGTGGGCCAAGAGACCCAGTACTTC.

The sample holds many counts of this clonotype. The chain recombines TRBV12-3 or TRBV12-4 with TRBJ1-2; D is unresolved. V was clipped by 5 bases and J by 2 bases, with 6 bases between them. This CDR3 is 12 amino acids long. CDR3 amino acids: CASSAENYGYTF. For the CDR3, the DNA is TGTGCCAGCAGTGCCGAGAACTATGGCTACACCTTC.

This clonotype was detected only a few times. The V call is TRBV6-5, the J call TRBJ1-3; D is perhaps TRBD1 (5 bases). Germline values: CDR1 MNHEY, CDR2 SVGAGI. The CDR3 is 14 residues long. V was clipped by 2 bases and J by 4 bases, with 9 bases between them. As DNA, the CDR3 is TGTGCCAGCAGTTACGAAAGGGGCGGAAACACCATATATTTT. It codes for CASSYERGGNTIYF.

This clonotype was seen repeatedly, ten times or more. The chain uses TRBV6-1 and TRBJ2-5; TRBD2 matches 10 bases. The V and J ends lost 5 bases and 3 bases, in that order; junction bases with no gene match: 3. The CDR3 sequence is 14 residues long. Per germline, CDR1 MNHNS and CDR2 SASEGT. The DNA for the CDR3 is TGTGCCAGCAGTCTTGGACTAGCGGAAGAGACCCAGTACTTC. Protein product: CASSLGLAEETQYF.